The T cell receptor (beta chain) described here comes from a study of tumor-infiltrating lymphocytes in primary liver carcinoma. Each 20-30 mg portion of unsorted bulk tissue served as the source for co-extraction of RNA and DNA. Germline CDR1 and CDR2: SGHAT and FQNNGV. This CDR3 region has 15 residues. Trimming removed 7 bases at V and 6 bases at J, with 20 bases between. Researchers generated TCR beta cDNA from about 0.5 ug of total RNA, relying on a constant-region primer. Construction of TCR beta libraries relied on three successive nested multiplex PCR rounds employing slightly modified ARM-PCR. For around 10 cycles apiece, the opening two PCR rounds ran with TRBV1-TRBV30 forward primers and a C-beta reverse primer. A single record per CDR3 protein comes from TCRdb applying MiXCR to the multiplex PCR reads. The sample has approximately 190,000 distinct CDR3 sequences; around four fifths are singletons.

The chain couples TRBV11-2 to TRBJ2-3; possible D gene TRBD2, 6 bases. The clonotype originates from a man in his forties or fifties with primary liver carcinoma and hepatitis B virus infection. The sequenced material came from tumor tissue from primary liver carcinoma. CDR3 DNA sequence: TGTGCCAGCATAGGGAATAGCGGAGACACGGATACGCAGTATTTT. Translating gives CASIGNSGDTDTQYF.